This T cell receptor (beta chain) derives from a study of blood T cells in healthy people across ages. Through a sample-barcoded 5' primer and a J-beta primer mix, a second PCR was run for about 6 to 12 cycles. One entry per CDR3 protein results from TCRdb running MiXCR on the 5' RACE reads. Of roughly 1,000,000 distinct CDR3 sequences listed, roughly 24% are singletons. Per germline, CDR1 ENHRY and CDR2 SYGVKD. The CDR3 has 13 amino acids. In addition, the sample was reused for a study of T cells of mothers and their children. That paper adds: Second-round PCR products received sample barcodes and 2-4 random nucleotides from the M1S primer. Unrelated mother-child pairs always had slightly, but never significantly, lower normalized overlap than related pairs.

The sequenced material came from blood. The chain couples TRBV10-3 to TRBJ2-7; D not resolved. The end of the DNA is better explained by TRBJ2-1, so the J call may be wrong. This TCR derives from a girl aged 2-10 years in good health. CDR3 amino acids: CAISDRTRNEQFF. The CDR3, as DNA: TGTGCCATCAGTGATAGGACCCGCAATGAGCAGTTCTTC.